A single sample is the source of the 32 T cell receptor beta chains below, sequenced in a study of T cell responses to AZD1222 COVID-19 vaccine. Repertoires were generated with immunoSEQ multiplex PCR, while TCRdb's copy carries only in-frame clones and drops some. This table has 180,000 or so clones, approximately 90% appearing once. The sequences come from peripheral blood, collected 28 days after the second AZD1222 dose. The receptor set was obtained from an adult who received the AZD1222 COVID-19 vaccine.

The sample holds one count of this clone. This rearrangement joins TRBV7-9 to TRBJ1-1; 8 nucleotides match TRBD1. The CDR3 is 16 residues long. With V trimmed by 0 bases and J by 0 bases, 3 bases remained unmatched. From germline, CDR1 is SEHNR and CDR2 FQNEAQ (reference sequence). The CDR3 spells CASSLAPGGLNTEAFF. CDR3 coding DNA: TGTGCCAGCAGCTTAGCGCCAGGGGGCCTGAACACTGAAGCTTTCTTT.

This chain joins TRBV27 and TRBJ2-3; 7 bases line up with TRBD1. From germline, CDR1 is MNHEY and CDR2 SMNVEV (reference sequence). The length of the CDR3 is 16 residues. V lost 0 bases to trimming and J lost 4 bases; unmatched junction nucleotides: 7. This CDR3 is CASSLSSTGRPDTQYF. In DNA form, the CDR3 reads TGTGCCAGCAGTTTATCTTCGACAGGGCGCCCAGATACGCAGTATTTT.

This chain uses TRBV11-2 with TRBJ2-1; D is undetermined. This CDR3 region has 13 residues. Germline lookup yields CDR1 SGHAT and CDR2 FQNNGV. V shed 5 bases and J shed 6 bases, with 11 bases lying between them. The CDR3: CASSPATGNEQFF. CDR3 bases: TGTGCCAGCAGCCCCGCGACGGGCAATGAGCAGTTCTTC.

J is TRBJ1-5 and V is TRBV6-5; D not resolved. Trimming cost V 4 bases and J 4 bases, with 11 bases left between them. This CDR3 contains 14 residues. CDR1 MNHEY and CDR2 SVGAGI come from the germline V gene. CDR3 protein: CASSLDGFNQPQHF. The DNA of the CDR3 is TGTGCCAGCAGTTTGGACGGGTTTAATCAGCCCCAGCATTTT.

This clone has more than one count but fewer than ten. The gene calls are TRBV27 and TRBJ1-5; D gene uncertain. The CDR3 runs to 15 residues. Trimming cost V 5 bases and J 0 bases, with 11 bases left between them. Germline values: CDR1 MNHEY, CDR2 SMNVEV (reference sequence). DNA for the CDR3: TGTGCCAGCAGTACGGCAGAAAATAGCAATCAGCCCCAGCATTTT. Translated, it gives CASSTAENSNQPQHF.

V usage is TRBV11-2 and J usage is TRBJ1-1, with 7 bases fitting TRBD1. The CDR3 runs to 14 residues. In germline, CDR1 is SGHAT, CDR2 FQNNGV. The V and J ends lost 6 bases and 5 bases, in that order; junction bases with no gene match: 9. The CDR3 nucleotides read TGTGCCAGCAGTTTTAGACAGGGAGGTACTGAAGCTTTCTTT. This gives the protein CASSFRQGGTEAFF.

The chain combines TRBV11-2 with TRBJ2-7; D perhaps matches TRBD1 (5 bases). The V and J ends lost 1 base and 3 bases respectively, with 10 bases between them. CDR1 and CDR2 (germline): SGHAT, FQNNGV. CDR3 length: 14 amino acids. Here the CDR3 DNA reads TGTGCCAGCAGCTTAGTTGGACATTTCTACGAGCAGTACTTC. Protein product: CASSLVGHFYEQYF.

The chain employs TRBV7-9 and TRBJ1-1; no clear D. V dropped 0 bases and J dropped 0 bases, with 5 bases sitting between them. CDR1 is SEHNR and CDR2 is FQNEAQ in the germline V gene (reference sequence). The CDR3 has 14 amino acids. Written as DNA, the CDR3 is TGTGCCAGCAGCTTAGCTGGGTTGAACACTGAAGCTTTCTTT. Translated: CASSLAGLNTEAFF. The full variable domain, with the rest looked up from reference TRBV7-9 and TRBJ1-1, is DTGVSQNPRHKITKRGQNVTFRCDPISEHNRLYWYRQTLGQGPEFLTYFQNEAQLEKSRLLSDRFSAERPKGSFSTLEIQRTEQGDSAMYLCASSLAGLNTEAFFGQGTRLTVV.

This rearrangement joins TRBV7-3 to TRBJ1-1, with a possible D match to TRBD1 (6 bases). CDR1 SGHTA and CDR2 FQGTGA come from the germline V gene. The CDR3 loop spans 14 amino acids. The germline V and J ends were trimmed by 4 bases and 2 bases, with 11 bases remaining between them. For the CDR3, the DNA is TGTGCCAGCAGCTCGGACAGTTTCAACACTGAAGCTTTCTTT. It specifies CASSSDSFNTEAFF. The variable domain in full, with the rest retrieved from reference TRBV7-3 and TRBJ1-1, is GAGVSQTPSNKVTEKGKYVELRCDPISGHTALYWYRQSLGQGPEFLIYFQGTGAADDSGLPNDRFFAVRPEGSVSTLKIQRTERGDSAVYLCASSSDSFNTEAFFGQGTRLTVV.

The chain is built from TRBV10-1 and TRBJ2-3; tentatively, D is TRBD2 (6 bases). The CDR3 loop spans 19 amino acids. Per germline, CDR1 WNHNN and CDR2 SYGVQD (reference sequence). The ends were cut back, 2 bases at V and 3 bases at J, with 24 bases in the middle. The CDR3 protein is CASSERVGGSSVSTDTQYF. The CDR3 region has the DNA TGCGCCAGCAGTGAGAGAGTGGGGGGTAGTAGCGTTTCAACAGATACGCAGTATTTT.

This sequence joins TRBV6-6 and TRBJ1-3, with 10 bases identical to TRBD1. Trimming cost V 6 bases and J 5 bases; bases outside gene matches: 7. This CDR3 is built from 15 residues. Germline CDR1 MNHNY, CDR2 SVGAGI (reference sequence). CDR3 bases: TGTGCCAGCAGGGGGGGACAGGGGAATAGAAACACCATATATTTT. This translates into CASRGGQGNRNTIYF.

V is TRBV13 and J is TRBJ2-7; weak D call: TRBD2 (6 bases). Germline V CDR1 and CDR2: PRHDT, FYEKMQ (reference sequence). V was shortened by 5 bases and J by 4 bases, with 15 bases between the two germline ends. The CDR3 has 14 residues. CDR3 amino acids: CASSPAGRSYEQYF. DNA of the CDR3: TGTGCCAGCAGCCCCGCGGGACGATCATACGAGCAGTACTTC.

J is TRBJ2-1 and V is TRBV6-5; D is perhaps TRBD2 (5 bases). In germline, CDR1 is MNHEY, CDR2 SVGAGI. The CDR3 is made up of 15 amino acids. Trimming stripped 5 bases from V and 9 bases from J, with 20 bases between. Here the CDR3 DNA reads TGTGCCAGCAGTCGCCTGAGCGGCCTTGCAGTTGAGCAGTTCTTC. Its protein is CASSRLSGLAVEQFF.

The V gene is TRBV2, the J gene TRBJ1-1, with unresolved D. V lost 4 bases and J 4 bases, leaving 16 bases between the germline ends. This CDR3 spans 15 amino acids. From germline, CDR1 is SNHLY and CDR2 FYNNEI. CDR3 amino acids: CASSVYAATGTEAFF. The CDR3 nucleotides are TGTGCCAGCAGTGTTTACGCGGCGACGGGCACTGAAGCTTTCTTT.

The rearrangement joins TRBV5-8 to TRBJ1-6; D not resolved. V was cut by 6 bases and J by 7 bases, with 17 bases left in between. The CDR3 runs to 15 residues. CDR1 and CDR2 (germline): SGHTS, YDEGEE. For the CDR3, the DNA is TGTGCCAGCACCAATAACGGGGTCCAGAATTCACCCCTCCACTTT. This sequence encodes CASTNNGVQNSPLHF.

The rearrangement uses TRBV15 and TRBJ1-2; D perhaps matches TRBD1 (5 bases). The germline V gene has CDR1 LNHNV and CDR2 YYDKDF (reference sequence). The germline V and J ends were trimmed by 3 bases and 2 bases, with 7 bases remaining between them. CDR3 size: 13 residues. The CDR3 nucleotides are TGTGCCACCAGCAGGGGACGGAACTATGGCTACACCTTC. Translation gives CATSRGRNYGYTF.

The J gene is TRBJ2-4, the V gene TRBV19; D is uncertain. V lost 5 bases and J lost 0, with 14 bases in between. CDR3 length: 16 residues. The germline V gene has CDR1 LNHDA and CDR2 SQIVND (reference sequence). The CDR3 DNA reads as TGTGCCAGTAGTCCCCTGGGTACAGTAGCCAAAAACATTCAGTACTTC. Amino acid sequence: CASSPLGTVAKNIQYF.

The chain recombines TRBV6-5 with TRBJ1-1; a weak D match, TRBD1 (6 bases). V dropped 2 bases and J dropped 4 bases, with 14 bases sitting between them. The CDR3 runs to 15 residues. Germline V gene sequence: CDR1 MNHEY, CDR2 SVGAGI. CDR3 nucleotides: TGTGCCAGCAGTTACGGAACCTTGGGGGCCACTGAAGCTTTCTTT. It encodes CASSYGTLGATEAFF.

The gene calls are TRBV7-2 and TRBJ1-3; D not resolved. Trimming removed 7 bases from V and 7 bases from J, with 17 bases in between. The V gene's germline CDR1 is SGHTA and CDR2 FQGNSA. CDR3 length equals 14 residues. The CDR3 sequence: CASIAVDLANTIYF. The CDR3, as DNA: TGTGCCAGCATCGCAGTCGATCTAGCGAACACCATATATTTT.

This chain uses TRBV4-1 with TRBJ2-5, with TRBD1 as a possible D gene (5 bases). V was pared by 1 base and J by 1 base, with 10 bases between. The CDR3 covers 15 residues. Germline V CDR1 and CDR2: MGHRA, YSYEKL. DNA of the CDR3: TGCGCCAGCAGCCAAGTCCCAGGGCCCCAAGAGACCCAGTACTTC. Translated, it gives CASSQVPGPQETQYF.

The chain recombines TRBV6-5 with TRBJ1-2; D is uncertain. V was clipped by 0 bases and J by 8 bases, with 10 bases between them. The CDR3 loop spans 13 amino acids. The germline gives CDR1 MNHEY, CDR2 SVGAGI. The CDR3 reads CASSYSGVAGYTF. The CDR3 nucleotides are TGTGCCAGCAGTTACTCAGGAGTAGCCGGCTACACCTTC.

CDR3 in amino acids: CASSVYPGGNTIYF. As DNA, the CDR3 is TGTGCCAGCAGCGTCTACCCCGGAGGGAACACCATATATTTT. The V and J genes are TRBV9 and TRBJ1-3, with D uncertain. Trimming left V 2 bases short and J 7 bases short, with 13 bases between. The CDR3 is 14 amino acids. CDR1 and CDR2 (germline): SGDLS, YYNGEE.

Details on this clone: This same CDR3 is encoded by further DNA sequences in the sample. The V call is TRBV10-3, the J call TRBJ1-5; D gene ambiguous. Deletions cut 2 bases from V and 1 base from J, with 6 bases between. Germline V gene sequence: CDR1 ENHRY, CDR2 SYGVKD. The CDR3 has 14 residues. Here the CDR3 DNA reads TGTGCCATCAGTGAGGGTCAAAGCAATCAGCCCCAGCATTTT. It is translated as CAISEGQSNQPQHF.

The rearrangement joins TRBV9 to TRBJ2-7; TRBD1 agrees at 7 bases. The J segment lost 3 bases and the V segment lost 4 bases, leaving 1 base of the junction unmatched. The CDR3 is made up of 12 amino acids. CDR1 and CDR2 (germline): SGDLS, YYNGEE. CDR3 amino acids: CASSPGGYEQYF. The DNA for the CDR3 is TGTGCCAGCAGCCCAGGGGGCTACGAGCAGTACTTC.

The gene calls are TRBV7-2 and TRBJ2-1; D is unresolved. CDR3 length: 17 residues. Germline lookup yields CDR1 SGHTA and CDR2 FQGNSA. The germline V and J ends were trimmed by 5 bases and 0 bases, with 17 bases remaining between them. The CDR3 spells CASSRVNVLVSYNEQFF. The CDR3 DNA reads as TGTGCCAGCAGCCGCGTCAATGTCCTTGTCTCCTACAATGAGCAGTTCTTC. Based on the CDR3 plus reference TRBV7-2 and TRBJ2-1, the full variable domain is GAGVSQSPSNKVTEKGKDVELRCDPISGHTALYWYRQSLGQGLEFLIYFQGNSAPDKSGLPSDRFSAERTGGSVSTLTIQRTQQEDSAVYLCASSRVNVLVSYNEQFFGPGTRLTVL.

This chain uses TRBV9 with TRBJ2-2, with 9 bases aligning to TRBD1. The junction had 10 bases not matched to a gene; V was cut back by 4 bases and J by 6 bases. The CDR3 consists of 16 residues. Germline CDR1 reads SGDLS; CDR2 reads YYNGEE. The CDR3 region is CASSLTGGGIAGELFF. DNA of the CDR3: TGTGCCAGCAGCCTCACAGGGGGCGGAATCGCCGGGGAGCTGTTTTTT. Complete variable domain (other parts from reference TRBV9 and TRBJ2-2): DSGVTQTPKHLITATGQRVTLRCSPRSGDLSVYWYQQSLDQGLQFLIQYYNGEERAKGNILERFSAQQFPDLHSELNLSSLELGDSALYFCASSLTGGGIAGELFFGEGSRLTVL.

The chain has TRBV29-1 and TRBJ1-2; possibly TRBD1 for D (5 bases). V was cut by 2 bases and J by 10 bases, with 17 bases left in between. The CDR3 contains 13 residues. Germline CDR1 and CDR2: SQVTM and ANQGSEA. In nucleotides, the CDR3 is TGCAGCGTTGAAAGGGGTAGAGGTCTCGACTACACCTTC. Its protein is CSVERGRGLDYTF.

The chain employs TRBV9 and TRBJ1-2, with 10 bases identical to TRBD1. V lost 2 bases to trimming and J lost 5 bases; unmatched junction nucleotides: 3. The length of the CDR3 is 14 residues. Per the germline V gene, CDR1 is SGDLS and CDR2 is YYNGEE. The CDR3 DNA reads TGTGCCAGCAGCGTGAGACAGGGGGCATATGGCTACACCTTC. This gives the protein CASSVRQGAYGYTF.

The V call is TRBV27, the J call TRBJ2-6, with TRBD1 matching over 10 bases. J lost 1 base, V lost 6 bases, and 9 bases had no gene match. Germline CDR1 MNHEY, CDR2 SMNVEV (reference sequence). This CDR3 has 18 residues. The CDR3 DNA reads as TGTGCCAGCAGCCAATGGGGGACAGGGGCGTCTGGGGCCAACGTCCTGACTTTC. Its protein product is CASSQWGTGASGANVLTF.

This clone occurred once. The chain couples TRBV15 to TRBJ2-7; D is undetermined. This CDR3 contains 11 residues. Germline V gives CDR1 LNHNV, CDR2 YYDKDF (reference sequence). With 1 base removed from V and 4 bases from J, the gap between germline ends came to 2 bases. The CDR3: CATSRGYEQYF. The CDR3 DNA reads as TGTGCCACCAGCAGAGGGTACGAGCAGTACTTC.

The V call is TRBV9, the J call TRBJ2-1; no clear D gene. Trimming took 5 bases from V and 2 from J, leaving 8 bases between them. Germline CDR1 SGDLS, CDR2 YYNGEE. This CDR3 is 13 amino acids long. CDR3 coding DNA: TGTGCCAGCAGTGGGATTGCCTACAATGAGCAGTTCTTC. This sequence encodes CASSGIAYNEQFF.

The chain has TRBV5-4 and TRBJ1-2, with a weak D call TRBD1 (5 bases). The CDR3 consists of 14 residues. Germline loops: CDR1 SGHNT, CDR2 YYREEE (reference sequence). V lost 0 bases to trimming and J lost 10 bases, with 16 bases between them. CDR3 residues: CASSLEPGTPPYTF. The DNA for the CDR3 is TGTGCCAGCAGCTTGGAACCCGGGACCCCGCCCTACACCTTC.